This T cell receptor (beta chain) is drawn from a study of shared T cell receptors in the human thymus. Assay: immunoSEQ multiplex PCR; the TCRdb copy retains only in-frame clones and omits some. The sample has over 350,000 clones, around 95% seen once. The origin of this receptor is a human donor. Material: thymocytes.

The CDR3 loop is CASSWPEPQHF. Here the CDR3 DNA reads TGTGCCAGCAGTTGGCCGGAGCCCCAGCATTTT. V usage is TRBV28 and J usage is TRBJ1-5; no definite D call. The V end was cut by 4 bases, the J end by 8 bases, with 6 bases between. CDR3 size: 11 residues. The germline V gene has CDR1 MDHEN and CDR2 SYDVKM.